This TCR beta chain was found in a study of blood T cell repertoires in COVID-19. V was pared by 1 base and J by 0 bases, with 5 bases between. Germline V gene lookup returns CDR1 SGHDT and CDR2 YYEEEE. The CDR3 spans 14 residues. Clones were read by immunoSEQ multiplex PCR, and TCRdb kept only the in-frame ones, dropping some. The top ten clones hold less than 11% of a sample with some 370,000 clones, around 87% of them seen once. The TCR was taken from a woman aged 25 to 39 with COVID-19, enrolled during active disease. The sequenced sample consisted of peripheral blood. V and J are TRBV5-6 and TRBJ1-5; D gene unclear. The CDR3 sequence is CASSLRSSNQPQHF. In nucleotides, the CDR3 is TGTGCCAGCAGCTTGCGGAGTAGCAATCAGCCCCAGCATTTT.